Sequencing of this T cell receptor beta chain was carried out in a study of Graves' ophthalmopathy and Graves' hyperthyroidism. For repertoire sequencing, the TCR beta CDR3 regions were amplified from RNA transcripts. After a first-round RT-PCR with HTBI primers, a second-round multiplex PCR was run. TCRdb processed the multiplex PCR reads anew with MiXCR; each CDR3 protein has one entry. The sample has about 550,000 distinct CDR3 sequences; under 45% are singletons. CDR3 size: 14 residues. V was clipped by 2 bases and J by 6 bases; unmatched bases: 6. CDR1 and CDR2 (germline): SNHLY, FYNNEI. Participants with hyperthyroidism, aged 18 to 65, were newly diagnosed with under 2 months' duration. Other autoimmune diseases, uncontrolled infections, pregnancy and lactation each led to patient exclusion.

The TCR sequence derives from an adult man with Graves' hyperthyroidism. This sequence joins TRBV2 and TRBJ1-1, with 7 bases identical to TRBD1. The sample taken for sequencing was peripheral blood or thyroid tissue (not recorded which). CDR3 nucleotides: TGTGCCAGCAGTGAAAACAGGGGAGGCCCTGAAGCTTTCTTT. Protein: CASSENRGGPEAFF.